This TCR beta chain was sequenced during a study of T cells after yellow fever vaccination. Broader study findings: Peak timing came faster in the weaker secondary response, day 5 versus 15. Across the CD4 and CD8 compartments, a small share of clonotypes was present in both.

As concerns this clonotype: Its specificity is not known.

UMIs and a universal primer site were added when TCR cDNA was made by 5'RACE template switching. TCRdb ran MiXCR on the 5' RACE reads and lists one entry per CDR3 protein. The table has fewer than 650,000 distinct CDR3 sequences, just over 20% seen once. This CDR3 has 15 amino acids. Per germline, CDR1 KGHSH and CDR2 LQKENI. Between the trimmed V and J ends, which lost 6 bases and 5 bases, there was a span of 17 bases. The specimen comprised PBMCs, sampled less than 25 days after the first yellow fever vaccination. This chain connects TRBV18 to TRBJ2-1; possible D gene TRBD2, 6 bases. The sequence came from a man younger than 35 who received the YFV17D yellow fever vaccine. CDR3 protein: CASSRGLRPDNEQFF. CDR3 nucleotide sequence: TGTGCCAGCTCCCGGGGACTCCGGCCCGACAATGAGCAGTTCTTC.